Listed below are T cell receptor beta chains from one sample, sequenced in a study of blood T cell repertoires in COVID-19. The repertoire was sequenced with immunoSEQ multiplex PCR; TCRdb's copy has only in-frame clones and lacks some. The sample records under 350,000 clones, roughly 91% being singletons. Sequenced sample: PBMCs or T cells enriched from blood (not recorded which). The receptors come from a woman aged 55-69 years who had recovered from COVID-19. Each CDR3 is given with its conserved first and last residue. The D gene is left open where the match is weak.

j_call | d_call | v_call | cdr3_nt | cdr3_aa
TRBJ2-6 | - | TRBV19 | TGTGCCAGTATTAGTGACTCTGGGGCCAACGTCCTGACTTTC | CASISDSGANVLTF
TRBJ2-7 | TRBD2 | TRBV5-6 | TGTGCCAGCAGCTTGGGCGGGCTAGCGGTCTCCTACGAGCAGTACTTC | CASSLGGLAVSYEQYF
TRBJ1-2 | - | TRBV5-1 | TGCGCCAGCAGCGCCGGATCCATAGACTGGGGCTACACCTTC | CASSAGSIDWGYTF
TRBJ2-1 | TRBD2 | TRBV19 | TGTGCCAGCGAGACTAGCGGGGGCTCCTACAATGAGCAGTTCTTC | CASETSGGSYNEQFF
TRBJ1-1 | - | TRBV7-2 | TGTGCCAGCAGCTCGCAGGAGAACACTGAAGCTTTCTTT | CASSSQENTEAFF
TRBJ1-2 | - | TRBV30 | TGTGCCTGGAGTGCCAGGGTGAAGATTCGCTACACCTTC | CAWSARVKIRYTF
TRBJ2-3 | - | TRBV7-9 | TGTGCCAGCAGCTTAGTGTCTAACACAGATACGCAGTATTTT | CASSLVSNTDTQYF
TRBJ1-2 | - | TRBV3-1/TRBV3-2 | TGTGCCAGCAGCCCTTCCGGGGGGCTTCAGGGCTACACCTTC | CASSPSGGLQGYTF
TRBJ1-1 | - | TRBV6-5 | TGTGCCAGCAGCTCCGGGACACTTGAAGCTTTCTTT | CASSSGTLEAFF
TRBJ1-6 | - | TRBV10-3 | TGTGCCATCAGGGGCGAAATGGGTTCACCCCTCCACTTT | CAIRGEMGSPLHF
TRBJ1-5 | - | TRBV2 | TGTGCCAGCAGTGATTTCTATAGCAATCAGCCCCAGCATTTT | CASSDFYSNQPQHF
TRBJ2-1 | TRBD2 | TRBV9 | TGTGCCAGCAGCGAGCTAGCGGGAGGTTACAATGAGCAGTTCTTC | CASSELAGGYNEQFF
TRBJ1-5 | TRBD1 | TRBV19 | TGTGCCAGTAGTTCCTCCGTGACAGGGGGCTTGAGGCAGCCCCAGCATTTT | CASSSSVTGGLRQPQHF
TRBJ2-2 | - | TRBV13 | TGTGCCAGCAGCCCCGCAGTGGGACAGGGCGCTAGCGGGAGCTCCGGGGAGCTGTTTTTT | CASSPAVGQGASGSSGELFF
TRBJ2-7 | - | TRBV19 | TGTGCCAGTAGTAAAAAACTTCACTTACCCTACGAGCAGTACTTC | CASSKKLHLPYEQYF
TRBJ2-1 | TRBD2 | TRBV6-6 | TGTGCCAGCAGTGTACCGGGACTAGCGGGTTACAATGAGCAGTTCTTC | CASSVPGLAGYNEQFF
TRBJ1-5 | TRBD1 | TRBV5-8 | TGTGCCAGCAGCGAGTACCCGGGACAGGGTTACCAGCCCCAGCATTTT | CASSEYPGQGYQPQHF
TRBJ1-5 | TRBD1 | TRBV18 | TGTGCCAGCTCACCAACAGGGGTACAGCCCCAGCATTTT | CASSPTGVQPQHF
TRBJ2-5 | - | TRBV18 | TGTGCCAGCTCACCTGGTGGGACAATTGAAGAGACCCAGTACTTC | CASSPGGTIEETQYF